This TCR beta chain was found in a study of blood T cell repertoires in COVID-19. Study context: Both acute and convalescent COVID-19 samples were obtained from the United States, Italy and Spain. PBMCs, B-cell-depleted T cells, or T cells provided the cDNA or gDNA that made up the material.

CDR1 is MDHEN, CDR2 SYDVKM, per germline. There are 12 residues in the CDR3. The V end was cut by 4 bases, the J end by 0 bases, with 3 bases between. Concerning this clone itself: The sample has other DNA sequences that encode this CDR3 too.

Sequencing used immunoSEQ multiplex PCR; TCRdb keeps in-frame clones, though not all of them. Of some 230,000 clones in the sample, about 80% are singletons; the top ten hold 7.4%. The sequencing sample was made of peripheral blood. The sequence was obtained from a woman aged 45-65 years with acute or convalescent COVID-19. The chain employs TRBV28 and TRBJ1-1; no firm D call. The CDR3 loop is CASSSMNTEAFF. The DNA of the CDR3 is TGTGCCAGCAGTTCTATGAACACTGAAGCTTTCTTT.